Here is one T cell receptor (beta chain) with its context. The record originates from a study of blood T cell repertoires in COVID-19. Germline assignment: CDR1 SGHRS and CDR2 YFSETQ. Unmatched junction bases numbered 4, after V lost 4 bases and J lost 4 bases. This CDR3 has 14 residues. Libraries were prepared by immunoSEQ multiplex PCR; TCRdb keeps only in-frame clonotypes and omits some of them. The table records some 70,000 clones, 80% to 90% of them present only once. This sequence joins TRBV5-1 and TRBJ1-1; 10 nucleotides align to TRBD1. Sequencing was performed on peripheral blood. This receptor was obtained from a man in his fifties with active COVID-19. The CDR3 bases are TGCGCCAGCAGCGGCGGACAGGGGGGCACTGAAGCTTTCTTT. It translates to CASSGGQGGTEAFF.